This is a list of T cell receptor beta chains from one sample in a study of T cell changes during pregnancy in multiple sclerosis. TCRdb's table, derived via immunoSEQ multiplex PCR, lists solely in-frame clones and lacks some. The sample yields some 70,000 clones, 80% to 90% seen once. Sample: peripheral blood, taken before pregnancy. The receptors stem from a female donor with multiple sclerosis, enrolled in a pregnancy study. CDR3s include the opening cysteine and the closing phenylalanine or tryptophan. A D gene is named only where the DNA matches it firmly. Clone size is not always given. Where it is, it says once, few, many or a class for expanded clones.

D gene | clone size | J gene | V gene | CDR3 protein | CDR3 DNA
- | once | TRBJ2-7 | TRBV11-2 | CASSSAGLYEQYF | TGTGCCAGCAGCTCAGCAGGATTATACGAGCAGTACTTC
TRBD2 | - | TRBJ2-2 | TRBV5-4 | CASSPELAGAGELFF | TGTGCCAGCAGCCCGGAACTAGCGGGAGCCGGGGAGCTGTTTTTT
- | - | TRBJ2-5 | TRBV11-2 | CASSLSPRETQYF | TGTGCCAGCAGCTTAAGCCCTCGGGAGACCCAGTACTTC
- | - | TRBJ2-7 | TRBV7-9 | CASSFWTDKQYF | TGTGCCAGCAGCTTCTGGACGGACAAGCAGTACTTC
- | - | TRBJ1-5 | TRBV18 | CASSRKGVGNQPQHF | TGTGCCAGCTCACGCAAGGGGGTGGGCAATCAGCCCCAGCATTTT
TRBD2 | - | TRBJ2-5 | TRBV5-4 | CASSLPTSAQETQYF | TGTGCCAGCAGCTTGCCCACTAGCGCGCAAGAGACCCAGTACTTC
- | - | TRBJ2-7 | TRBV5-1 | CASSLDRTYEQYF | TGCGCCAGCAGCTTGGACAGAACCTACGAGCAGTACTTC
- | - | TRBJ1-4 | TRBV5-6 | CASTLGTGNEKLFF | TGTGCCAGCACCTTGGGGACTGGTAATGAAAAACTGTTTTTT
TRBD2 | - | TRBJ2-1 | TRBV6-1 | CASSEVGRGGIEQFF | TGTGCCAGCAGTGAAGTTGGGCGGGGGGGCATTGAGCAGTTCTTC
- | - | TRBJ1-2 | TRBV5-6 | CASSPPDRYGYTF | TGTGCCAGCAGCCCTCCGGACAGATATGGCTACACCTTC
TRBD2 | - | TRBJ2-5 | TRBV19 | CASSTLKGRERQETQYF | TGTGCCAGTAGTACCCTGAAGGGGCGGGAGAGGCAAGAGACCCAGTACTTC
TRBD1 | - | TRBJ1-2 | TRBV27 | CASSHGRGLGYTF | TGTGCCAGCAGTCACGGCAGGGGGCTGGGCTACACCTTC
- | once | TRBJ1-3 | TRBV6-5 | CASSYSNSSGNTIYF | TGTGCCAGCAGTTACTCGAACAGCTCTGGAAACACCATATATTTT
- | few | TRBJ1-1 | TRBV7-2 | CASSSNTEAFF | TGTGCCAGCAGCTCTAACACTGAAGCTTTCTTT
- | once | TRBJ1-5 | TRBV30 | CAWSGGHTQPQHF | TGTGCCTGGAGTGGGGGGCATACTCAGCCCCAGCATTTT
- | once | TRBJ2-1 | TRBV2 | CASSEMGTQQFF | TGTGCCAGCAGTGAAATGGGGACACAGCAGTTCTTC
TRBD2 | - | TRBJ2-5 | TRBV19 | CASGLAGEETQYF | TGTGCCAGTGGGTTAGCGGGGGAAGAGACCCAGTACTTC
TRBD1 | - | TRBJ2-4 | TRBV7-9 | CASMKQGIAKNIQYF | TGTGCCAGCATGAAACAGGGGATAGCCAAAAACATTCAGTACTTC
TRBD2 | - | TRBJ2-6 | TRBV7-8 | CASSLLGTSGAGANVLTF | TGTGCCAGCAGCTTATTGGGGACTAGCGGGGCTGGGGCCAACGTCCTGACTTTC
TRBD1 | - | TRBJ2-2 | TRBV19 | CASRPQGPGELFF | TGTGCCAGTAGGCCACAGGGGCCCGGGGAGCTGTTTTTT
TRBD2 | - | TRBJ2-1 | TRBV29-1 | CSGQLAVYRNEQFF | TGCAGCGGCCAACTAGCGGTGTACCGGAATGAGCAGTTCTTC
TRBD2 | - | TRBJ2-2 | TRBV7-9 | CASSPSGRAGELFF | TGTGCCAGCAGCCCTTCGGGGAGGGCCGGGGAGCTGTTTTTT
- | - | TRBJ1-4 | TRBV7-9 | CASSLLHGGNEKLFF | TGTGCCAGCAGCTTACTTCATGGGGGGAATGAAAAACTGTTTTTT
TRBD1 | - | TRBJ1-4 | TRBV5-4 | CASSLAPGQSDEKLFF | TGTGCCAGCAGCTTGGCCCCGGGACAGAGTGATGAAAAACTGTTTTTT
- | once | TRBJ2-1 | TRBV5-1 | CASSLGGVSYNEQFF | TGCGCCAGCAGCCTCGGGGGTGTCTCCTACAATGAGCAGTTCTTC
TRBD2 | - | TRBJ2-3 | TRBV2 | CASPSGGTDTQYF | TGTGCCAGCCCTAGCGGGGGCACAGATACGCAGTATTTT
- | few | TRBJ1-5 | TRBV30 | CAWSVGGDQPQHF | TGTGCCTGGAGTGTGGGGGGGGATCAGCCCCAGCATTTT
TRBD1 | once | TRBJ1-2 | TRBV12-5 | CASGLVLDRGHGYTF | TGTGCTAGTGGTTTGGTACTGGACAGGGGGCATGGCTACACCTTC
TRBD2 | - | TRBJ2-3 | TRBV18 | CASSLHLAGNTDTQYF | TGTGCCAGCTCACTCCACCTAGCGGGGAACACAGATACGCAGTATTTT
TRBD2 | - | TRBJ2-7 | TRBV7-2 | CASTLAGGAYEQYF | TGTGCCAGCACCTTAGCGGGGGGGGCCTACGAGCAGTACTTC
- | - | TRBJ1-2 | TRBV30 | CAWSPGVTRGYTF | TGTGCCTGGAGTCCAGGGGTTACTAGGGGCTACACCTTC
- | - | TRBJ1-4 | TRBV19 | CASSIVGGRSGLFF | TGTGCCAGTAGTATAGTCGGTGGCCGGAGCGGACTGTTTTTT
- | few | TRBJ2-7 | TRBV5-6 | CASSSNYEQYF | TGTGCCAGCAGCTCAAACTACGAGCAGTACTTC
TRBD1 | once | TRBJ2-5 | TRBV30 | CAWSVRGQGGTQYF | TGTGCCTGGAGTGTACGGGGACAGGGGGGGACCCAGTACTTC